This T cell receptor beta chain was profiled in a study of T cell repertoires in cytomegalovirus infection. Study context: In public TCR beta signatures, there were indications of both CMV infection and matching HLA type.

One entry per CDR3 protein, called by TCRdb with MiXCR from the reads. Among 650,000 to 900,000 distinct CDR3 sequences, almost 30% were seen once, and the ten largest hold 10% to 15%. Turning to this clonotype: The target antigen is unknown.

The CDR3 totals 14 residues. Trimming left V 5 bases short and J 2 bases short, with 10 bases between. CDR1 is SGHAT and CDR2 is FQNNGV in the germline V gene. The J gene is TRBJ1-3, the V gene TRBV11-2; D remains ambiguous. This TCR was recovered from a human donor in good health (CMV status not recorded). Some clones in this sample may be carry-over from other donors' samples. The sequencing here drew on cultured CD8+ T cells from PBMCs, taken from culture after CMV antigen stimulation. The CDR3 nucleotides are TGTGCCAGCAGCATCAGGACCACTGGAAACACCATATATTTT. Translated, it gives CASSIRTTGNTIYF.